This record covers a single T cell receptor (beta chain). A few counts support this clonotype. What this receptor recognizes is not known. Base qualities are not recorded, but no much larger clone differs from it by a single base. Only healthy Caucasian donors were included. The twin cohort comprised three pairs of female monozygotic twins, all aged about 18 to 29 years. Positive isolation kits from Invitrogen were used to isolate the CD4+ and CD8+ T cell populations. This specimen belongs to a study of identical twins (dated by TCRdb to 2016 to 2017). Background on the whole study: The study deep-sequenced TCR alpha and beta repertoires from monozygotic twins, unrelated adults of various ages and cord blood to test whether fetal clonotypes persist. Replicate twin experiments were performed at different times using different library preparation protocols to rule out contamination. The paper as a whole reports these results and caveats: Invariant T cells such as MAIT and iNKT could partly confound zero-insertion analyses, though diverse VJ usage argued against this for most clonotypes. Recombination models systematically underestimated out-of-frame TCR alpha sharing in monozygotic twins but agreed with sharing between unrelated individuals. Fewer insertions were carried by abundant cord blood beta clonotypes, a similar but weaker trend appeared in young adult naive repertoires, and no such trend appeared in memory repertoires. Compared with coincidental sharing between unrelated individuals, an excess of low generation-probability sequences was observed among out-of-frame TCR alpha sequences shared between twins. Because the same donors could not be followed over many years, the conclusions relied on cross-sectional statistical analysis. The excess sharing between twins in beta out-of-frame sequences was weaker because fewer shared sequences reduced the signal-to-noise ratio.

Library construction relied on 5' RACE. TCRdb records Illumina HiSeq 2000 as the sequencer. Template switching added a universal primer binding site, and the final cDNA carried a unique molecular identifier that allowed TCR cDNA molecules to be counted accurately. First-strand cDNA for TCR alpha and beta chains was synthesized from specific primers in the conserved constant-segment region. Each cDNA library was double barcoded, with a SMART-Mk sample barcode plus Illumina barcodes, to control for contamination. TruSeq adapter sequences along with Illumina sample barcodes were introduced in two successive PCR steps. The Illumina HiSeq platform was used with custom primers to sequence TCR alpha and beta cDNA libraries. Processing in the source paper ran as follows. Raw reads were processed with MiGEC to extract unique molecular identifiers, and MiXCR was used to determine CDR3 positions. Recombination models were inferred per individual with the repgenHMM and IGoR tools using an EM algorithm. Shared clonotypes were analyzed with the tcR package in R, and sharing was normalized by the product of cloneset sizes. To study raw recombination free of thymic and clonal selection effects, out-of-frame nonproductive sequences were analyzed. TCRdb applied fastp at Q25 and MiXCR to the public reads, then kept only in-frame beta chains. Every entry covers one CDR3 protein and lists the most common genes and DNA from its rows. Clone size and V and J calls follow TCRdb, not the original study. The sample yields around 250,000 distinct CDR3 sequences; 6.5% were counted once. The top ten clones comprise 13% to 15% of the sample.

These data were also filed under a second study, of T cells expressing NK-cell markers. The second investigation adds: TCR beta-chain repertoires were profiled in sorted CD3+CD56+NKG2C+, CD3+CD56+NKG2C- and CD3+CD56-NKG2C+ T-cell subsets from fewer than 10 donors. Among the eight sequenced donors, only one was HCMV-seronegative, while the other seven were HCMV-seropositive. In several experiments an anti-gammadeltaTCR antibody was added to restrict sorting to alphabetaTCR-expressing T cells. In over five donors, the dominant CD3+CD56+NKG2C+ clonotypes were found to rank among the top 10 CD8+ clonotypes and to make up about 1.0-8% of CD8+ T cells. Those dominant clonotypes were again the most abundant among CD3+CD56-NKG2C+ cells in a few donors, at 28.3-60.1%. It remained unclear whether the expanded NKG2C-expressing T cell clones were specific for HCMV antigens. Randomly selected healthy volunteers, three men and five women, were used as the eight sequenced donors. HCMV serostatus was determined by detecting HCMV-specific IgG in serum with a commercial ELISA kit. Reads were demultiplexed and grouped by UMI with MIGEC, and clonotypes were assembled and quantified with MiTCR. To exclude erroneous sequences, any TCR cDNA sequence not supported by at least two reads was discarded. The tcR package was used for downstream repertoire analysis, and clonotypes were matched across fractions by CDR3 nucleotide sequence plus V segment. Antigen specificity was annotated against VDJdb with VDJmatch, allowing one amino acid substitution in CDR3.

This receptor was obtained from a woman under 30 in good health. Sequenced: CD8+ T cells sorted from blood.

The DNA is TGTGCCAGCACCACATTCAGGGACGAGCAGTACTTC. Translated, it gives CASTTFRDEQYF. The receptor chain draws on TRBV11-2 and TRBJ2-7; TRBD1 is a possible D gene, resting on 5 matching bases. V loses 7 bases of germline sequence and J loses 5 bases, and the interval between the two ends is 12 bases. The CDR3, cysteine through phenylalanine, is 12 amino acids long. CDR3 DNA only is kept here, 36 bases in frame from base 1. CDR1 and CDR2 are read off the germline V gene as SGHAT and FQNNGV.